These T cell receptor beta chains were read from a single sample in a study of cytomegalovirus exposure and HLA in healthy donors. TCRdb's copy holds only in-frame clones and misses some; the assay was immunoSEQ multiplex PCR. Of 120,000 to 150,000 clones listed, 60% to 80% are singletons. The source material was PBMCs. The receptors stem from a young woman in good health and CMV-seronegative. The CDR3 runs from the conserved cysteine through the conserved F or W. Fields, in order: J gene, V gene, CDR3 protein.

j_gene: TRBJ2-5
v_gene: TRBV28
CDR3aa: CASGTGGETQYF

j_gene: TRBJ2-3
v_gene: TRBV6-4
CDR3aa: CASSDGSGGGTDTQYF

j_gene: TRBJ2-5
v_gene: TRBV6-5
CDR3aa: CATGGVDAKETQYF

j_gene: TRBJ1-2
v_gene: TRBV28
CDR3aa: CASSPQNQYGYTF

j_gene: TRBJ1-1
v_gene: TRBV6-5
CDR3aa: CASRNQGADTEAFF

j_gene: TRBJ1-2
v_gene: TRBV7-2
CDR3aa: CASSLGGGTSSWGYTF

j_gene: TRBJ2-1
v_gene: TRBV18
CDR3aa: CASSPPRLAGGLNEQFF

j_gene: TRBJ1-1
v_gene: TRBV5-4
CDR3aa: CASSFSGNTEAFF

j_gene: TRBJ1-4
v_gene: TRBV4-1
CDR3aa: CASSRAPWEKLFF

j_gene: TRBJ1-1
v_gene: TRBV6-1
CDR3aa: CASKRQGRPFF

j_gene: TRBJ1-5
v_gene: TRBV28
CDR3aa: CASRQARSPQHF

j_gene: TRBJ2-2
v_gene: TRBV5-4
CDR3aa: CASSTPGITGELFF

j_gene: TRBJ2-1
v_gene: TRBV28
CDR3aa: CASSPRDVAGTGVSYNEQFF

j_gene: TRBJ1-1
v_gene: TRBV6-6
CDR3aa: CASSSPGTREAFF

j_gene: TRBJ2-3
v_gene: TRBV27
CDR3aa: CASRGGVSDTQYF

j_gene: TRBJ2-1
v_gene: TRBV11-2
CDR3aa: CASSPSGYSYNEQFF

j_gene: TRBJ2-5
v_gene: TRBV19
CDR3aa: CASSIGDRGRETQYF

j_gene: TRBJ2-1
v_gene: TRBV7-8
CDR3aa: CASSPYNEQFF

j_gene: TRBJ2-3
v_gene: TRBV9
CDR3aa: CASSNSGTGVGDTQYF

j_gene: TRBJ2-3
v_gene: TRBV30
CDR3aa: CAWSSTHTDTQYF

j_gene: TRBJ1-5
v_gene: TRBV9
CDR3aa: CASSPGTGDSNQPQHF

j_gene: TRBJ1-4
v_gene: TRBV6-5
CDR3aa: CASSRTGRGEKLFF

j_gene: TRBJ2-1
v_gene: TRBV10-1
CDR3aa: CASSSGSWNEQFF

j_gene: TRBJ1-4
v_gene: TRBV5-6
CDR3aa: CASSWRGGLSEKLFF

j_gene: TRBJ2-7
v_gene: TRBV18
CDR3aa: CASSRGHYEQYF

j_gene: TRBJ2-1
v_gene: TRBV29-1
CDR3aa: CSVEEFPKQGSTYNEQFF

j_gene: TRBJ1-3
v_gene: TRBV19
CDR3aa: CASDRGGSGNTIYF